This TCR beta chain was captured by sequencing in a study of cytomegalovirus exposure and HLA in healthy donors. The wider study: Across 350 to 500 genotyped donors, 81% landed in the Caucasian-associated ancestry cluster. Findings and limits, study-wide: A list of roughly 180 TCR beta chains associated with cytomegalovirus was given. Another analysis was done later, and it associated 15,000 to 20,000 TCR beta sequences with HLA alleles at 0.05 false discovery rate. Productive status was seen about 90% or about 30% of the time for most TCR beta V segments in an earlier analysis.

A multiplex PCR was run with 60 Vbeta primers and 13 Jbeta primers. Assay used: immunoSEQ multiplex PCR; TCRdb lists only in-frame clones, some missing. This repertoire shows some 120,000 clones, roughly 71% found once; its top ten account for around 4.2%. Germline values: CDR1 ENHRY, CDR2 SYGVKD. The CDR3 is 11 amino acids. Trimming took off 6 bases at V and 6 bases at J, with 8 bases between the two ends. This clone was detected only once. Its target is not known. The sequenced sample was PBMCs. This clonotype originated in a woman aged 45-65 years in good health and CMV-seropositive. The chain links TRBV10-3 to TRBJ1-2; D unresolved. The CDR3 region has the DNA TGTGCCATCAGATATAGCCATGGCTACACCTTC. The encoded protein is CAIRYSHGYTF.